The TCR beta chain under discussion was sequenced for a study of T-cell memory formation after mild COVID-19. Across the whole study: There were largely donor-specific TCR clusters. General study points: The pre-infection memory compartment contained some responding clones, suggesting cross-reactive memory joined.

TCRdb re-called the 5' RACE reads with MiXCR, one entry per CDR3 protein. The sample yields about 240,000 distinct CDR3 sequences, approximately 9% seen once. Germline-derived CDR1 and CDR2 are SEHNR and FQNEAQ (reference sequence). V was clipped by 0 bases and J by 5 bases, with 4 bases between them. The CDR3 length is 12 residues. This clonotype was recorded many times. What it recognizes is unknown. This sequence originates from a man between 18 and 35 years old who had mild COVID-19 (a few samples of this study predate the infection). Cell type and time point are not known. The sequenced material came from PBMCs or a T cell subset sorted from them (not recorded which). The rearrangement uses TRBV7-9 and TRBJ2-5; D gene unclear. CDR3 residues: CASSLAWETQYF. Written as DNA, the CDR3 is TGTGCCAGCAGCTTAGCATGGGAGACCCAGTACTTC.